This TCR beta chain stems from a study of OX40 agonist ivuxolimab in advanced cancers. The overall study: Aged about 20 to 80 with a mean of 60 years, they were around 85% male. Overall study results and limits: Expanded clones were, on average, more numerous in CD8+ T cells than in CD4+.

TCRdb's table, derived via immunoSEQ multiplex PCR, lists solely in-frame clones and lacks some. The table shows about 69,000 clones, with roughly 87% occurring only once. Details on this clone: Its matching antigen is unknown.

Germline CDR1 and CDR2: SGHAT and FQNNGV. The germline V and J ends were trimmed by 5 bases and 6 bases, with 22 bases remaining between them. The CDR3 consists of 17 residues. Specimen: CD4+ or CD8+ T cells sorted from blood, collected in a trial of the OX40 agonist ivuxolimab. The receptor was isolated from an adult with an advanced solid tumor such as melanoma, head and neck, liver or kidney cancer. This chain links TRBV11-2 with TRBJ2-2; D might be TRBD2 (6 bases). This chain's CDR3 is CASSPLSGLGEAGELFF. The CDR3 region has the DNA TGTGCCAGCAGCCCTCTTTCGGGACTGGGGGAAGCCGGGGAGCTGTTTTTT.